Listed below are T cell receptor beta chains from one sample, sequenced in a study of beta chain features in type 1 diabetes. Using immunoSEQ multiplex PCR, the repertoire was profiled, and TCRdb retains in-frame clones only, with some absent. The sample carries 300,000 to 450,000 clones, around 20% recorded once. The material sequenced was naive CD4+ T cells from blood. These receptors originate from a woman aged 18-35 years in good health. Each CDR3 is given with its conserved first and last residue. The D gene is left open where the match is weak. The size field is filled for only some rows; it gives once, few, many or a size class.

>15|TRBV4-1|-|TRBD2|TRBJ2-5
TGCGCCAGCAGCCAAGTAGTAGCGGGAGATGAGACCCAGTACTTC
CASSQVVAGDETQYF
>19|TRBV7-3|-|TRBD1|TRBJ2-6
TGTGCCAGCAGCTTAGGAACAGGGGTCGTAAGCTCTGGGGCCAACGTCCTGACTTTC
CASSLGTGVVSSGANVLTF
>13|TRBV29-1|few|TRBD1|TRBJ1-1
TGCAGCGTGCTAGGACAGGACAACACTGAAGCTTTCTTT
CSVLGQDNTEAFF
>14|TRBV7-2|-|-|TRBJ1-1
TGTGCCAGCAGCTCTCAGGGGACGAACACTGAAGCTTTCTTT
CASSSQGTNTEAFF
>13|TRBV6-1|-|TRBD2|TRBJ2-1
TGTGCCGGGGGGGTAGCGGGAGGCAATGAGCAGTTCTTC
CAGGVAGGNEQFF
>15|TRBV11-2|-|TRBD2|TRBJ2-5
TGTGCCAGCAAGTATAGCGGGAGGGCGAGAGAGACCCAGTACTTC
CASKYSGRARETQYF
>12|TRBV11-1|-|-|TRBJ2-5
TGTGCCAGCAGCGTGAGGGGGGAGACCCAGTACTTC
CASSVRGETQYF
>14|TRBV7-2|few|-|TRBJ2-5
TGTGCCAGCAGCTTAACCCTAACCCAAGAGACCCAGTACTTC
CASSLTLTQETQYF
>13|TRBV7-9|-|TRBD1|TRBJ1-1
TGTGCCAGCAGCTCGCAGGGGGTGTCTGAAGCTTTCTTT
CASSSQGVSEAFF
>15|TRBV2|few|TRBD1|TRBJ2-2
TGTGCCAGCCGTTTGGGACAGGGCGGGTCCGGGGAGCTGTTTTTT
CASRLGQGGSGELFF
>15|TRBV29-1|few|TRBD1|TRBJ1-3
TGCAGCGTTGGGTCGGGACAGGGAAGTGGAAACACCATATATTTT
CSVGSGQGSGNTIYF
>15|TRBV7-9|-|TRBD2|TRBJ2-3
TGTGCCAGCAGCCCTCGACTAGCTAGCACAGATACGCAGTATTTT
CASSPRLASTDTQYF
>17|TRBV7-8|-|TRBD1|TRBJ2-2
TGTGCCAGCAGCCCCTCCGACAGGGAAAGGAACACCGGGGAGCTGTTTTTT
CASSPSDRERNTGELFF
>14|TRBV5-1|-|-|TRBJ1-1
TGCGCCAGCGTTGGACAGCCCTCGAACACTGAAGCTTTCTTT
CASVGQPSNTEAFF
>15|TRBV7-6|-|TRBD1|TRBJ2-1
TGTGCCAGCAGCTTCGACAGGGCCGGCTACAATGAGCAGTTCTTC
CASSFDRAGYNEQFF
>13|TRBV25-1|few|-|TRBJ1-2
TGTGCCAGCAGAGTTGCGGCTAACTATGGCTACACCTTC
CASRVAANYGYTF
>14|TRBV9|few|-|TRBJ1-2
TGTGCCAGCAGCGTATCTCGCGGAAGTTATGGCTACACCTTC
CASSVSRGSYGYTF
>13|TRBV9|-|-|TRBJ2-5
TGTGCCAGCAGTCCCGACAGGCAAGAGACCCAGTACTTC
CASSPDRQETQYF
>16|TRBV15|-|-|TRBJ1-2
TGTGCCACCAGCAGAGGGTTTGGGGAGGCTATGTATGGCTACACCTTC
CATSRGFGEAMYGYTF
>16|TRBV30|few|TRBD2|TRBJ2-3
TGTGCCTGGAGTCCTGGGCTAGCGGGGAGCACAGATACGCAGTATTTT
CAWSPGLAGSTDTQYF
>11|TRBV5-1|few|-|TRBJ1-1
TGCGCCAGCAGCTTGCAGGGTGAAGCTTTCTTT
CASSLQGEAFF
>14|TRBV30|-|TRBD2|TRBJ2-4
TGTGCCTGGAGCGTCCCGGGAGGCAAAAACATTCAGTACTTC
CAWSVPGGKNIQYF
>15|TRBV28|-|-|TRBJ2-5
TGTGCCAGCAGTGTCCAGGGGAGGGGAGAGGAGACCCAGTACTTC
CASSVQGRGEETQYF
>14|TRBV14|-|-|TRBJ2-2
TGTGCCAGCAGCCAGTTGGGGGGAACCGGGGAGCTGTTTTTT
CASSQLGGTGELFF
>15|TRBV5-5|few|TRBD1|TRBJ1-5
TGTGCCAGCAGCCCCGGGACAGGAATCAATCAGCCCCAGCATTTT
CASSPGTGINQPQHF
>14|TRBV9|-|TRBD1|TRBJ1-2
TGTGCCAGCAGCCCCTCCGGACAGGGGGAAGGCTACACCTTC
CASSPSGQGEGYTF
>15|TRBV18|-|-|TRBJ2-1
TGTGCCAGCTCCATCTCCAGTCTCCACTACAATGAGCAGTTCTTC
CASSISSLHYNEQFF
>11|TRBV19|few|-|TRBJ1-4
TGTGCCAGTATCTTTAATGAAAAACTGTTTTTT
CASIFNEKLFF
>15|TRBV30|-|TRBD2|TRBJ2-3
TGTGCCTGGAACGGACTAGCGGGAGGAGCAGATACGCAGTATTTT
CAWNGLAGGADTQYF
>14|TRBV11-3|-|-|TRBJ2-5
TGTGCCAGCAGCTTTGGAGGGGCTCAAGAGACCCAGTACTTC
CASSFGGAQETQYF
>13|TRBV6-5|few|TRBD1|TRBJ1-2
TGTGCCAGCAGGTGGACAGGGGGCAGGGGCTACACCTTC
CASRWTGGRGYTF
>14|TRBV18|-|-|TRBJ2-3
TGTGCCAGCTCCGGACAGAGTCGCACAGATACGCAGTATTTT
CASSGQSRTDTQYF
>13|TRBV5-1|few|-|TRBJ1-2
TGCGCCAGCAGCTTGTCAGGGTACTATGGCTACACCTTC
CASSLSGYYGYTF
>12|TRBV5-4|-|-|TRBJ2-5
TGTGCCAGCAGCTTGGATGGCGAGACCCAGTACTTC
CASSLDGETQYF
>16|TRBV4-1|few|TRBD1|TRBJ1-6
TGCGCCAGCAGCCAAGGAGGCGACAGGGACCATTCACCCCTCCACTTT
CASSQGGDRDHSPLHF
>15|TRBV7-2|-|-|TRBJ2-5
TGTGCCAGCAGCCCCATACTGCGGAGGGACGAGACCCAGTACTTC
CASSPILRRDETQYF
>15|TRBV6-5|-|TRBD1|TRBJ1-6
TGTGCCAGCAGTTACTCAATCAGGGGGGATTCACCCCTCCACTTT
CASSYSIRGDSPLHF
>13|TRBV4-3|few|-|TRBJ1-2
TGCGCCAGCAGCCAAGAAAGTAGCTATGGCTACACCTTC
CASSQESSYGYTF
>14|TRBV11-2|-|TRBD2|TRBJ2-1
TGTGCCAGCAGCTTGGGACTAGCGGGAAGGGAGCAGTTCTTC
CASSLGLAGREQFF
>15|TRBV7-8|-|-|TRBJ1-5
TGTGCCAGCAGGTCCGGGTTCCAAAGCAATCAGCCCCAGCATTTT
CASRSGFQSNQPQHF
>14|TRBV7-2|few|TRBD1|TRBJ2-5
TGTGCCAGCAGCTTTACCGGGACAGGACGGACCCAGTACTTC
CASSFTGTGRTQYF
>12|TRBV11-3|-|-|TRBJ1-2
TGTGCCAGCAGCTTCCCAGGCTATGGCTACACCTTC
CASSFPGYGYTF
>16|TRBV7-7|-|TRBD2|TRBJ2-1
TGTGCTAGCAGCTTGGGGGGGGGACTAGCGGCCAATGAGCAGTTCTTC
CASSLGGGLAANEQFF